This T cell receptor (beta chain) derives from a study of cytomegalovirus exposure and HLA in healthy donors. About the study: The study's early data release held about 85 million unique TCRs from HLA-typed donors.

Broader study findings: An ancestry cluster, one associated with Asian ancestry, reportedly showed fewer N-insertions than the roughly 610-donor mean in a later analysis. The majority of TCR sequences were rare, yet some public TCRs appeared in many donors.

V was shortened by 3 bases and J by 6 bases, with 15 bases between the two germline ends. Germline assignment: CDR1 MDHEN and CDR2 SYDVKM. This CDR3 region has 15 residues. A word on this clone: Its antigen remains unknown.

The PCR employed 60 Vbeta primers together with 13 Jbeta primers. Original data processing: Unique TCR beta chains numbered 80 million to 95 million in a later analysis, with roughly 9.9 million shared. The protocol was immunoSEQ multiplex PCR, while the TCRdb copy is restricted to in-frame clones and leaves out a portion. The D gene and trimming were derived from the DNA, and the V and J assignments and clone size from that table. Seen here are 150,000 to 200,000 clones, 75% to 90% observed once, and the top ten hold almost 2%. This receptor was identified in a woman between 18 and 29 years old in good health and CMV-seronegative. The sample taken for sequencing was PBMCs. The chain has TRBV28 and TRBJ2-1, with D possibly TRBD2 on 6 matching bases. CDR3 amino acids: CASSFFGGRSNEQFF. The CDR3 DNA is TGTGCCAGCAGTTTCTTCGGGGGACGGAGCAATGAGCAGTTCTTC.